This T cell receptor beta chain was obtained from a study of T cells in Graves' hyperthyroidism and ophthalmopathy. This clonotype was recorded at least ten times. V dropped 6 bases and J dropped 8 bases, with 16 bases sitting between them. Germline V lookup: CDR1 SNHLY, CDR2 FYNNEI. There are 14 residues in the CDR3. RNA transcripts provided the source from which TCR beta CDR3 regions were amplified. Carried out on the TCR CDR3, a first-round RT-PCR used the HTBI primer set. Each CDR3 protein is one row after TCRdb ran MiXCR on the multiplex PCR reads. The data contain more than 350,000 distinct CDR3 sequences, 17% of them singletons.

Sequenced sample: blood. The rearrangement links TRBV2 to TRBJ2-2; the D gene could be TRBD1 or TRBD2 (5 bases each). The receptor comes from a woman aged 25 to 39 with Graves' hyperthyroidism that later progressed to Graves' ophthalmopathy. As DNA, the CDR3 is TGTGCCAGCAGACCGGGACGCCTGACTGGGGAGCTGTTTTTT. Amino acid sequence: CASRPGRLTGELFF.